This T cell receptor beta chain is from a study of cytomegalovirus exposure and HLA in healthy donors. Measured with immunoSEQ multiplex PCR; TCRdb has only the in-frame clones, and not every one. The data show roughly 70,000 clones, around 95% seen once. The V gene lost 4 bases and the J gene lost 2 bases, with 8 bases spanning the gap. The CDR3 is 13 residues long. Germline V gives CDR1 LNHDA, CDR2 SQIVND (reference sequence). The chain carries TRBV19 and TRBJ1-1, with a weak D call TRBD1 (5 bases). Sequenced sample: PBMCs. This clonotype was sampled from a man aged 18 to 29 in good health and CMV-seronegative. Here the CDR3 reads CASSSQGNTEAFF. DNA of the CDR3: TGTGCCAGTAGTAGTCAGGGTAACACTGAAGCTTTCTTT.